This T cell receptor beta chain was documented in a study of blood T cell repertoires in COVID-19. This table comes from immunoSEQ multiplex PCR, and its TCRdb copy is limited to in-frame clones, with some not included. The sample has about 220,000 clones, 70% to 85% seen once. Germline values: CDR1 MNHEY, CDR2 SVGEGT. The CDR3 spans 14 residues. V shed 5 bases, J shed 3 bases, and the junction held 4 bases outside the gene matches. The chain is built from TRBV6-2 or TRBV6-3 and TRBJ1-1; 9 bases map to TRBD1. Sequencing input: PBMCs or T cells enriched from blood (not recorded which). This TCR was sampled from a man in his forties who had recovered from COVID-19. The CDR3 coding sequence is TGTGCCAGCAGTACAGGGGGCCTTGACACTGAAGCTTTCTTT. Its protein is CASSTGGLDTEAFF.